In this sample, the clone carrying this T cell receptor (beta chain) turned up a few times. Its antigen is as yet unknown. Trimming removed 2 bases from V and 5 bases from J, with 11 bases in between. The CDR3 is 14 residues long. This sample was included in a study of identical twins. TCRdb passed the 5' RACE reads through MiXCR, listing each CDR3 protein once. The data hold 1.5 million or so distinct CDR3 sequences, with roughly a third observed a single time. Study-wide findings and caveats: Memory repertoires showed no such pattern, whereas abundant cord blood beta clonotypes carried fewer insertions.

Sequencing input: cord blood. This receptor was obtained from a newborn girl in good health. The chain is built from TRBV12-3 or TRBV12-4 and TRBJ2-3, with unresolved D. The CDR3 region is CASSLSVAIDTQYF. The DNA of the CDR3 is TGTGCCAGCAGTTTATCGGTAGCCATAGATACGCAGTATTTT.